Listed below are T cell receptor beta chains from one sample, sequenced in a study of cytomegalovirus exposure and HLA in healthy donors. Only in-frame clones appear in the TCRdb table, and some are missing; sequencing was by immunoSEQ multiplex PCR. The profile shows approximately 150,000 clones, about 75% of them singletons. The sequencing input was PBMCs. The receptors here all came from a man aged 18 to 35 in good health and CMV-seropositive. Each CDR3 is given with its conserved first and last residue. The D gene is left open where the match is weak. Size tells how often a clone was seen (once, few, many) or the class of an expanded clone, and some rows leave it out.

size | J | D | V | DNA | CDR3
NA | TRBJ2-3 | NA | TRBV2 | TGTGCCAGCAGCGGCAGGTCAGGGGATTCGAGGGATACGCAGTATTTT | CASSGRSGDSRDTQYF
few | TRBJ1-2 | NA | TRBV5-1 | TGCGCCAGCAGCCCGATCCCCCGGGACAACCCAAGTGGCTACACCTTC | CASSPIPRDNPSGYTF
NA | TRBJ1-3 | NA | TRBV28 | TGTGCCATCGGTAGAAACACCATATATTTT | CAIGRNTIYF
NA | TRBJ2-7 | TRBD2 | TRBV30 | TGTGCCTTCCGAACCCAAGCGGGAGACCGGTACGAGCAGTACTTC | CAFRTQAGDRYEQYF
NA | TRBJ2-7 | NA | TRBV4-2 | TGTGCCAGCGGATCAGGGGACCCCTACGAGCAGTACTTC | CASGSGDPYEQYF
NA | TRBJ2-2 | TRBD1 | TRBV19 | TGTGCCAGTAGTATAGAGGGGACAGGGGGTCGCGGGGAGCTGTTTTTT | CASSIEGTGGRGELFF
NA | TRBJ1-1 | NA | TRBV15 | TGTGCCGCCGCACAACGGGTAGTCACTGAAGCTTTCTTT | CAAAQRVVTEAFF
few | TRBJ2-5 | NA | TRBV5-1 | TGCGCCAGCAGCTTGGCAGGCTCGCGAGAGACCCAGTACTTC | CASSLAGSRETQYF
NA | TRBJ2-3 | NA | TRBV4-2 | TGTGCCAGCAGCCACCAAGGACTCTCTTTGCCAGATACGCAGTATTTT | CASSHQGLSLPDTQYF
NA | TRBJ2-1 | TRBD2 | TRBV4-1 | TGCGCCAGCAGCGTACTAGCGGTTCGCTGGAATGAGCAGTTCTTC | CASSVLAVRWNEQFF
once | TRBJ1-1 | NA | TRBV6-5 | TGTGCCAGCAGCCCCCGGGAGAACACTGAAGCTTTCTTT | CASSPRENTEAFF
NA | TRBJ2-5 | NA | TRBV7-2 | TGTGCCAGCAGCTCCAGGACTCGTCAAGAGACCCAGTACTTC | CASSSRTRQETQYF
NA | TRBJ2-2 | TRBD2 | TRBV4-2 | TGTGCCAGCAGCCATCCAAGCGGGAGGGCCAACACCGGGGAGCTGTTTTTT | CASSHPSGRANTGELFF
NA | TRBJ1-2 | TRBD1 | TRBV6-6 | TGTGCCTGCAGGACAGGGGACTACACTCGGGACTATGGCTACACCTTC | CACRTGDYTRDYGYTF
once | TRBJ1-3 | NA | TRBV28 | TGTGCCAGCAGTACCGTCGGGGGGGCCTCTGGAAACACCATATATTTT | CASSTVGGASGNTIYF
NA | TRBJ2-7 | TRBD2 | TRBV11-2 | TGTGCCAGCAGCTTAGGTCCTAGCGGGAGTTCATACGAGCAGTACTTC | CASSLGPSGSSYEQYF
NA | TRBJ2-2 | NA | TRBV10-3 | TGTGCCATCAGTGAAGTCTCGGGCGGGGAGCTGTTTTTT | CAISEVSGGELFF
NA | TRBJ1-5 | NA | TRBV27 | TGTTCCAGCAGTTTGGTTGGGTCGGGGAATCAGCCCCAGCATTTT | CSSSLVGSGNQPQHF
NA | TRBJ2-6 | NA | TRBV25-1 | TGTGCCAGCAGTGGTGGACAGAGCCCTATCCAAGGGGCCAACGTCCTGACTTTC | CASSGGQSPIQGANVLTF
NA | TRBJ1-1 | TRBD1 | TRBV30 | TGTGCCTGGAGAGGCGTCGGGACAGGGGAAGTTAGTGAAGCTTTCTTT | CAWRGVGTGEVSEAFF
few | TRBJ1-5 | NA | TRBV5-5 | TGTGCCAGCAGCCCTGGGACTGCTTTAGGGCCCCAGCATTTT | CASSPGTALGPQHF
few | TRBJ2-1 | NA | TRBV7-9 | TGTGCCAGCAGCTACGGGTTCGTAGATGAGCAGTTCTTC | CASSYGFVDEQFF
NA | TRBJ2-5 | TRBD2 | TRBV10-3 | TGTGCCATCGGAGCCCCGGGACTAGAAGAGACCCAGTACTTC | CAIGAPGLEETQYF
once | TRBJ2-7 | TRBD1 | TRBV5-1 | TGCGCCAGCAGCTTGGAGGGACAGGTTTCCTACGAGCAGTACTTC | CASSLEGQVSYEQYF
once | TRBJ2-3 | NA | TRBV13 | TGTGCCAGCAGCGAACGGACCGGGAAGTATTTT | CASSERTGKYF
NA | TRBJ1-1 | NA | TRBV30 | TGTGCCTGGAGTGTCGGGATGAGGCAACCCTCATCTACTGAAGCTTTCTTT | CAWSVGMRQPSSTEAFF
few | TRBJ2-7 | TRBD2 | TRBV2 | TGTGCCAGCAGTGGAGCTAGCGGGAGTGCCAAGCAGTACTTC | CASSGASGSAKQYF
once | TRBJ2-7 | TRBD1 | TRBV28 | TGTGCCAGCCTAACATCCACCGGGACAGGTCCGTACGAGCAGTACTTC | CASLTSTGTGPYEQYF
NA | TRBJ2-4 | TRBD2 | TRBV11-2 | TGTGCCAGCAGTCCTAGCGGACTAGCCAAAAACATTCAGTACTTC | CASSPSGLAKNIQYF
NA | TRBJ2-3 | NA | TRBV6-5 | TGTGCCAGCAGCCTTCGCAGGGACACAGATACGCAGTATTTT | CASSLRRDTDTQYF
NA | TRBJ1-4 | NA | TRBV6-5 | TGTGCCAGCAGTTACCAACTAGGGGGTTGGGAAAAACTGTTTTTT | CASSYQLGGWEKLFF
once | TRBJ1-1 | TRBD1 | TRBV2 | TGTGCCAGCAGTGACCCCCCCGGGACAGGGGAAGCTTTCTTT | CASSDPPGTGEAFF
NA | TRBJ1-1 | NA | TRBV2 | TGTGCCAGCAGTAGGGTTGGACAGCCGAACACTGAAGCTTTCTTT | CASSRVGQPNTEAFF
once | TRBJ2-7 | NA | TRBV5-1 | TGCGCCAGCAGCTTGGGGGGAGGAACCTACGAGCAGTACTTC | CASSLGGGTYEQYF